What follows describes a single T cell receptor (beta chain). TCRdb re-derived calls from the RT-PCR reads in MiXCR, one entry per CDR3 protein. Among a few hundred thousand distinct CDR3 sequences listed, approximately 10% were seen once. The CDR3 totals 16 residues. Germline lookup yields CDR1 SGHRS and CDR2 YFSETQ. V gave up 3 bases and J gave up 2 bases, with 14 bases separating them. This sample was included in a study of response to subunit inactivated influenza vaccine. The same sample was also studied in work on T cells expressing NK-cell markers. As that report states: UMI-tagged 5'RACE template switching yielded the TCR beta cDNA. Sorted T-cell subsets CD3+CD56+NKG2C+, CD3+CD56+NKG2C- and CD3+CD56-NKG2C+ were TCR beta-sequenced. As a fraction of CD8+ T cells, dominant NKG2C+ clonotypes reached roughly 1.0-7.5% in over 5 donors. The same clonotypes also predominated in the CD3+CD56-NKG2C+ fraction of several donors.

The genes are TRBV5-1 and TRBJ2-2, with D perhaps TRBD2 (5 bases). The origin of this receptor is a middle-aged man who received an inactivated influenza vaccine. This material consisted of PBMCs from blood, taken on the day of vaccination. CDR3 nucleotide sequence: TGCGCCAGCAGCTCGGAGGCAGGCTTAAACACCGGGGAGCTGTTTTTT. As protein: CASSSEAGLNTGELFF.